A selection of T cell receptor beta chains follows, all from one sample in a study of graft-versus-host responses after intestinal transplantation. Their recognized antigens are unknown. Generated by immunoSEQ multiplex PCR, the TCRdb table keeps only in-frame clones and is missing some. The sample shows roughly 110,000 clones, approximately 90% of them seen only once. Sequenced material: unstimulated CD4+ T cells sorted from spleen or lymph node cells, taken before transplant. Every receptor here comes from a human donor who was the organ donor for an intestinal transplant. The CDR3 runs from the conserved cysteine through the conserved F or W. Each record gives: clone size, J gene, CDR3 length, D gene, V gene, CDR3 protein, CDR3 DNA. D genes are given only for firm matches. Clone size appears in some rows only: once, few, many, or a class for an expanded clone.

- | TRBJ2-7 | 13 | - | TRBV5-1 | CASSLAPTYEQYF | TGCGCCAGCAGCTTGGCCCCTACCTACGAGCAGTACTTC
- | TRBJ2-1 | 16 | - | TRBV6-5 | CASSSLSTRHYNEQFF | TGTGCCAGCAGTTCCCTCAGCACTAGGCACTACAATGAGCAGTTCTTC
- | TRBJ2-1 | 13 | - | TRBV19 | CASSIQRYNEQFF | TGTGCCAGTAGTATCCAGCGTTACAATGAGCAGTTCTTC
- | TRBJ2-3 | 15 | - | TRBV4-1 | CASSLEGEYIDTQYF | TGCGCCAGCAGCCTCGAGGGAGAGTATATAGATACGCAGTATTTT
once | TRBJ1-2 | 12 | - | TRBV6-5 | CASRGGGYGYTF | TGTGCCAGCAGAGGAGGGGGCTATGGCTACACCTTC
- | TRBJ2-7 | 14 | - | TRBV19 | CASSIKAGAYEQYF | TGTGCCAGTAGTATCAAGGCTGGGGCCTACGAGCAGTACTTC
- | TRBJ2-1 | 18 | TRBD1 | TRBV18 | CASSPPWTGEGARDEQFF | TGTGCCAGCTCACCACCGTGGACAGGGGAAGGAGCTAGGGATGAGCAGTTCTTC
- | TRBJ1-6 | 13 | - | TRBV5-1 | CASRTEGDSPLHF | TGCGCCAGCAGAACGGAGGGGGATTCACCCCTCCACTTT
- | TRBJ1-3 | 16 | - | TRBV9 | CASSVAVDRSGNTIYF | TGTGCCAGCAGCGTAGCGGTGGACCGCTCTGGAAACACCATATATTTT
- | TRBJ2-6 | 16 | - | TRBV21-1 | CASNKVIRDKANVLTF | TGTGCCAGCAACAAGGTCATCCGTGACAAGGCCAACGTCCTGACTTTC
once | TRBJ2-1 | 17 | - | TRBV5-4 | CASKGQGHIQTLDEQFF | TGTGCCAGCAAGGGCCAGGGGCATATCCAAACATTAGATGAGCAGTTCTTC
- | TRBJ1-2 | 13 | - | TRBV4-2 | CASSRGLGAGYTF | TGTGCCAGCAGCCGGGGACTGGGGGCGGGCTACACCTTC
- | TRBJ1-2 | 12 | TRBD1 | TRBV27 | CASSTRQGGYTF | TGTGCCAGCAGTACCCGACAGGGTGGCTACACCTTC
- | TRBJ2-4 | 16 | TRBD2 | TRBV5-4 | CASSLESGGPENIQYF | TGTGCCAGCAGCTTGGAATCGGGAGGGCCGGAAAACATTCAGTACTTC
- | TRBJ1-1 | 13 | - | TRBV7-9 | CASSLQGRAEAFF | TGTGCCAGCAGCTTACAGGGGAGGGCTGAAGCTTTCTTT
- | TRBJ2-5 | 19 | - | TRBV7-3 | CASSLTSVRTRTIQETQYF | TGTGCCAGCAGCTTAACCAGTGTGAGGACCCGAACTATCCAAGAGACCCAGTACTTC
- | TRBJ1-4 | 13 | - | TRBV18 | CASSSTPDRPPNF | TGTGCCAGCTCATCCACCCCTGACAGGCCCCCCAACTTT
- | TRBJ2-7 | 13 | TRBD1 | TRBV2 | CASSGQGWVEQYF | TGTGCCAGCAGCGGACAGGGTTGGGTCGAGCAGTACTTC
- | TRBJ1-2 | 18 | - | TRBV14 | CASSQIPRPDRPGGGYTF | TGTGCCAGCAGCCAAATCCCCCGCCCCGACAGGCCCGGGGGTGGCTACACCTTC
once | TRBJ1-1 | 14 | - | TRBV7-2 | CASRRQNSNTEAFF | TGTGCCAGCAGACGACAGAATAGCAACACTGAAGCTTTCTTT
- | TRBJ2-5 | 14 | TRBD2 | TRBV11-2 | CASSFLAGQETQYF | TGTGCCAGCAGCTTTTTAGCGGGTCAAGAGACCCAGTACTTC
few | TRBJ1-6 | 15 | - | TRBV18 | CASSPPTVDNSPLHF | TGTGCCAGCTCACCACCGACAGTGGATAATTCACCCCTCCACTTT
- | TRBJ2-7 | 14 | TRBD1 | TRBV6-1 | CASSQQGQGGSSNF | TGTGCCAGCAGCCAACAGGGACAGGGTGGGAGTTCGAACTTC
- | TRBJ1-4 | 13 | TRBD1 | TRBV5-4 | CASSSAGGEKLFF | TGTGCCAGCAGCTCCGCAGGGGGGGAAAAACTGTTTTTT
- | TRBJ2-6 | 19 | - | TRBV11-2 | CASSILRTEGTSGANVLTF | TGTGCCAGCAGCATCCTCCGGACCGAGGGCACCTCTGGGGCCAACGTCCTGACTTTC
- | TRBJ1-1 | 13 | - | TRBV7-9 | CASSLAPGDAAFF | TGTGCCAGCAGCTTAGCGCCGGGGGACGCCGCTTTCTTT
- | TRBJ1-5 | 14 | TRBD1 | TRBV6-1 | CASTGTVGNQPQHF | TGTGCCAGCACCGGGACAGTGGGCAATCAGCCCCAGCATTTT
- | TRBJ2-7 | 14 | - | TRBV7-3 | CASSLNSGPYEQYF | TGTGCCAGCAGCTTAAATTCCGGCCCCTACGAGCAGTACTTC
- | TRBJ2-5 | 13 | TRBD2 | TRBV11-2 | CASSFGLAETQYF | TGTGCCAGCAGCTTTGGACTAGCAGAGACCCAGTACTTC
- | TRBJ1-2 | 16 | - | TRBV4-1 | CASSQEEFVRGWGYTF | TGCGCCAGCAGCCAAGAAGAATTCGTTCGGGGCTGGGGCTACACCTTC
- | TRBJ1-2 | 13 | - | TRBV5-4 | CASSLGGVGGYTF | TGTGCCAGCAGCTTGGGGGGGGTCGGTGGCTACACCTTC
- | TRBJ2-5 | 13 | TRBD1 | TRBV7-2 | CASRSRDSKAQYF | TGTGCCAGCAGATCCCGGGACAGTAAGGCCCAGTACTTC
once | TRBJ2-2 | 13 | - | TRBV7-3 | CASSMTSTGELFF | TGTGCCAGCAGCATGACTAGCACCGGGGAGCTGTTTTTT
- | TRBJ1-1 | 14 | - | TRBV7-2 | CASSLFSGDPEAFF | TGTGCCAGCAGCCTGTTCTCAGGGGACCCTGAAGCTTTCTTT
- | TRBJ2-5 | 15 | - | TRBV6-5 | CASSYWGGQVETQYF | TGTGCCAGCAGTTACTGGGGCGGGCAGGTAGAGACCCAGTACTTC
- | TRBJ2-5 | 12 | - | TRBV5-1 | CASSLEGETQYF | TGCGCCAGCAGCTTGGAAGGGGAGACCCAGTACTTC
- | TRBJ2-3 | 16 | TRBD1 | TRBV19 | CASRARQGAKTDTQYF | TGTGCCAGTAGGGCCCGACAGGGGGCAAAAACAGATACGCAGTATTTT
once | TRBJ1-2 | 16 | TRBD1 | TRBV30 | CAWSVVPGGALGGYTF | TGTGCCTGGAGTGTGGTTCCAGGGGGCGCTCTTGGAGGCTACACCTTC
- | TRBJ2-5 | 14 | TRBD1 | TRBV6-5 | CASSATLGGETQYF | TGTGCCAGCAGTGCCACTCTAGGGGGCGAGACCCAGTACTTC
- | TRBJ2-2 | 13 | - | TRBV30 | CAWSVRVVGELFF | TGTGCCTGGAGTGTAAGGGTTGTCGGGGAGCTGTTTTTT